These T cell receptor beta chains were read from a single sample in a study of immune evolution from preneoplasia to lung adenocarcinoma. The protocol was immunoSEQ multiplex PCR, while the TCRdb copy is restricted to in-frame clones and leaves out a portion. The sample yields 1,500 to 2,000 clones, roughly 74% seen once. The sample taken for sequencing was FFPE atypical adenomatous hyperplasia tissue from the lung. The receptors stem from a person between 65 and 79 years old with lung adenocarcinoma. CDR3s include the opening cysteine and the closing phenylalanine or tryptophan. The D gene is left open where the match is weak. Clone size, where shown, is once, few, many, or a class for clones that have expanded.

DNA: TGTGCCATCGGGGGACCGGATCAGCCCCAGCATTTT; CDR3: CAIGGPDQPQHF; size: -; V: TRBV10-3; D: -; J: TRBJ1-5
DNA: TGTGCCAGCAGTTACCGACGAATTAGCTCCTACAATGAGCAGTTCTTC; CDR3: CASSYRRISSYNEQFF; size: -; V: TRBV6-5; D: -; J: TRBJ2-1
DNA: TGTGCCAGCAGCGTAGAGGTAGGCGGCTACACCTTC; CDR3: CASSVEVGGYTF; size: -; V: TRBV9; D: -; J: TRBJ1-2
DNA: TGTGCCAGCAGTTATGATCGGGGACAGGACTCCTACGAGCAGTACTTC; CDR3: CASSYDRGQDSYEQYF; size: few; V: TRBV28; D: TRBD1; J: TRBJ2-7
DNA: TGTGCCAGCTCACCACAGGGATTTAATGAAAAACTGTTTTTT; CDR3: CASSPQGFNEKLFF; size: once; V: TRBV18; D: -; J: TRBJ1-4
DNA: TGCAGCGTTAATCAGGACACCATATATTTT; CDR3: CSVNQDTIYF; size: -; V: TRBV29-1; D: -; J: TRBJ1-3
DNA: TGCGCCAGCAGTGCGGGGGGGGTGTCGGAAAAACTGTTTTTT; CDR3: CASSAGGVSEKLFF; size: -; V: TRBV10-1; D: -; J: TRBJ1-4
DNA: TGTGCCAGCAGCCTGACTAGCGCGACAGATACGCAGTATTTT; CDR3: CASSLTSATDTQYF; size: few; V: TRBV9; D: TRBD2; J: TRBJ2-3
DNA: TGCAGCGTCGGACAGGGTGGGGGAGAGACCCAGTACTTC; CDR3: CSVGQGGGETQYF; size: -; V: TRBV29-1; D: TRBD1; J: TRBJ2-5
DNA: TGCAGTGGGGGGGATGGCACTGAAGCTTTCTTT; CDR3: CSGGDGTEAFF; size: -; V: TRBV20-1; D: -; J: TRBJ1-1
DNA: TGTGCCTGGAGTGCCAATTACAATGAGCAGTTCTTC; CDR3: CAWSANYNEQFF; size: -; V: TRBV30; D: -; J: TRBJ2-1
DNA: TGTGCCAGTTGCAGCTTGAACACTGAAGCTTTCTTT; CDR3: CASCSLNTEAFF; size: -; V: TRBV28; D: -; J: TRBJ1-1
DNA: TGTGCCAGCAGTTTGGTTGGGGGAGTGAGTGAGCAGTACTTC; CDR3: CASSLVGGVSEQYF; size: -; V: TRBV6-4; D: -; J: TRBJ2-7
DNA: TGTGCCAGCAGCGTACCCAGGGGGGACACCGGGGAGCTGTTTTTT; CDR3: CASSVPRGDTGELFF; size: -; V: TRBV9; D: -; J: TRBJ2-2
DNA: TGCGCCAGCACCCCGACTAGCGGGAGTTCCTACGAGCAGTACTTC; CDR3: CASTPTSGSSYEQYF; size: once; V: TRBV5-1; D: TRBD2; J: TRBJ2-7
DNA: TGTGCCAGCAGTGCTTATAGCAATCAGCCCCAGCATTTT; CDR3: CASSAYSNQPQHF; size: once; V: TRBV6-1; D: -; J: TRBJ1-5
DNA: TGTGCCAGCAGCCCTCGGGAGACCCAGTACTTC; CDR3: CASSPRETQYF; size: -; V: TRBV7-9; D: -; J: TRBJ2-5
DNA: TGCAGCGTTTTAACACTGAACACTGAAGCTTTCTTT; CDR3: CSVLTLNTEAFF; size: -; V: TRBV29-1; D: -; J: TRBJ1-1
DNA: TGTGCCAGCAGCGTAGCTTTTCCCGCCGGGGACAGGGTGAACAATGAACAGTTCTTC; CDR3: CASSVAFPAGDRVNNEQFF; size: -; V: TRBV9; D: TRBD1; J: TRBJ2-1
DNA: TGTGCCAGCAGCCCCGGACAGATCCTCTCTGGAAACACCATATATTTT; CDR3: CASSPGQILSGNTIYF; size: once; V: TRBV5-5; D: -; J: TRBJ1-3
DNA: TGTGCCAGCAGCTTGGATTCGGTAGGGACTCTAGGCTACACCTTC; CDR3: CASSLDSVGTLGYTF; size: -; V: TRBV5-4; D: -; J: TRBJ1-2
DNA: TGTGCCAGCAGCTTGGCGGGAGGGTTGGGCAATCAGCCCCAGCATTTT; CDR3: CASSLAGGLGNQPQHF; size: -; V: TRBV5-6; D: -; J: TRBJ1-5
DNA: TGTGCCAGCAGCAGGGGACAGGGGGACACTGAAGCTTTCTTT; CDR3: CASSRGQGDTEAFF; size: -; V: TRBV5-4; D: TRBD1; J: TRBJ1-1
DNA: TGCGCCAGCAGTCAGAGGGGGCATAGCAATCAGCCCCAGCATTTT; CDR3: CASSQRGHSNQPQHF; size: -; V: TRBV23-1; D: TRBD1; J: TRBJ1-5
DNA: TGTGCCAGCAGCTTAGGGCTCGAGCAGTACTTC; CDR3: CASSLGLEQYF; size: -; V: TRBV7-2; D: -; J: TRBJ2-7
DNA: TGTGCCAGCAGATCACAGAACATCTTATCCTACGAGCAGTACTTC; CDR3: CASRSQNILSYEQYF; size: -; V: TRBV5-5; D: -; J: TRBJ2-7
DNA: TGCGCCAGCAGCTTGGGAGGGGGCGGCTCCTACGAGCAGTACTTC; CDR3: CASSLGGGGSYEQYF; size: few; V: TRBV5-1; D: TRBD1; J: TRBJ2-7